This T cell receptor (beta chain) was observed in a study of blood T cell repertoires in COVID-19. A note on this clone: Additional DNA sequences in this sample encode the identical CDR3.

Repertoires were generated with immunoSEQ multiplex PCR, while TCRdb's copy carries only in-frame clones and drops some. This table holds 430,000 or so clones, roughly 84% found once. From germline, CDR1 is SGHTA and CDR2 FQGNSA. This CDR3 has 14 amino acids. J was trimmed by 2 bases and V by 1 base; bases with no gene match: 2. The sequenced sample consisted of PBMCs or T cells enriched from blood (not recorded which). The chain links TRBV7-2 to TRBJ2-7; 7 nucleotides agree with TRBD2. The sequence was obtained from a woman in her late teens or twenties who had been exposed to COVID-19. CDR3 DNA: TGTGCCAGCAGCTTAGGGGCGGGAGCCTACGAGCAGTACTTC. Its protein product is CASSLGAGAYEQYF. Using reference TRBV7-2 and TRBJ2-7 for the parts outside the CDR3, the full variable domain is GAGVSQSPSNKVTEKGKDVELRCDPISGHTALYWYRQSLGQGLEFLIYFQGNSAPDKSGLPSDRFSAERTGGSVSTLTIQRTQQEDSAVYLCASSLGAGAYEQYFGPGTRLTVT.